Listed below are T cell receptor beta chains from one sample, sequenced in a study of CD4 T cells in relation to SARS-CoV-2 and coronaviruses. Repertoires were generated with immunoSEQ multiplex PCR, while TCRdb's copy carries only in-frame clones and drops some. The table shows around 18,000 clones, with about three quarters occurring only once. These receptors are not linked to any known antigen. Sequencing was performed on CD4+ T cells from PBMCs, cultured in vitro. The source of these receptors is a human donor in good health. CDR3s include the opening cysteine and the closing phenylalanine or tryptophan. A D gene is named only where the DNA matches it firmly. Size is stated for part of the rows, as once, few or many counts, or as a class when the clone is expanded.

V	D	size	J	DNA	CDR3
TRBV28	-	-	TRBJ1-2	TGTGCCAGCAGTTTAGCAGGGTTTAGCTATGGCTACACCTTC	CASSLAGFSYGYTF
TRBV5-5	-	-	TRBJ2-2	TGTGCCAGCAGCCCAGTGACAAAAACCACCGGGGAGCTGTTTTTT	CASSPVTKTTGELFF
TRBV6-1	-	once	TRBJ2-5	TGTGCCAGCAGTGAAGTTATCATCGACCAAGAGACCCAGTACTTC	CASSEVIIDQETQYF
TRBV14	TRBD1	once	TRBJ2-5	TGTGCCAGCAGCCAAGATTGGGGACAGGGAGAGGTGGAGACCCAGTACTTC	CASSQDWGQGEVETQYF
TRBV28	-	-	TRBJ1-1	TGTGCCAGCAGTCCGGGGGGCCGGAACACTGAAGCTTTCTTT	CASSPGGRNTEAFF
TRBV18	TRBD1	-	TRBJ1-2	TGTGCCAGCTCACCTCAGGGGGCGCGGGATGGCTACACCTTC	CASSPQGARDGYTF
TRBV29-1	-	-	TRBJ2-1	TGCAGCGGCGTACAGGGCTCCTACAATGAGCAGTTCTTC	CSGVQGSYNEQFF
TRBV5-8	-	-	TRBJ2-1	TGTGCCAGCAGCTTCCGGGGAGACCCCTACAATGAGCAGTTCTTC	CASSFRGDPYNEQFF
TRBV19	TRBD1	few	TRBJ1-2	TGTGCCAGTAGTACCCCGACAGGGATCTATGGCTACACCTTC	CASSTPTGIYGYTF
TRBV7-9	TRBD1	few	TRBJ2-7	TGTGCCAGCAGCCAGAGACAGGGAATCTACGAGCAGTACTTC	CASSQRQGIYEQYF
TRBV7-3	-	-	TRBJ2-7	TGTGCCAGCAGCTCCGGAGGACAACGATACGAGCAGTACTTC	CASSSGGQRYEQYF
TRBV7-9	-	few	TRBJ2-7	TGTGCCAGCAGTTCAACTTACATCCCCTACGAGCAGTACTTC	CASSSTYIPYEQYF
TRBV7-2	-	few	TRBJ2-2	TGTGCCAGCAGCATTAGAGGGTCGGGGTCCGGGGAGCTGTTTTTT	CASSIRGSGSGELFF
TRBV5-4	TRBD1	-	TRBJ2-7	TGTGCCAGCAGCACAGGGGCGCCAAGCTCCTACGAGCAGTACTTC	CASSTGAPSSYEQYF
TRBV2	TRBD1	-	TRBJ1-2	TGTGCCAGCAGGGAGGGACAGGGGGCTTATGGCTACACCTTC	CASREGQGAYGYTF
TRBV14	-	-	TRBJ1-2	TGTGCCAGCAGCCCTCAGGGGAACTATGGCTACACCTTC	CASSPQGNYGYTF
TRBV6-2/TRBV6-3	-	-	TRBJ1-1	TGTGCCAGCAGTTATGACACTGAAGCTTTCTTT	CASSYDTEAFF
TRBV7-9	-	-	TRBJ1-3	TGTGCCAGCAACAGGATCTCTGGAAACACCATATATTTT	CASNRISGNTIYF
TRBV27	TRBD1	few	TRBJ2-7	TGTGCCAGCAGGGAGGACAGGATCGGAAACGAGCAGTACTTC	CASREDRIGNEQYF
TRBV19	-	-	TRBJ2-3	TGTGCCAGTAGTGGACTCGGGACAGCGGGAACAGATACGCAGTATTTT	CASSGLGTAGTDTQYF
TRBV6-2/TRBV6-3	TRBD2	-	TRBJ2-5	TGTGCCAGCAGTTACTCCCAGCGGGAGCCGCAATGGGAGACCCAGTACTTC	CASSYSQREPQWETQYF
TRBV12-5	-	-	TRBJ1-6	TGTGCTAGTGGTTTGGGGACCTTCCCTTCACCCCTCCACTTT	CASGLGTFPSPLHF
TRBV29-1	-	-	TRBJ2-7	TGCAGCGTTACCAGTTCCTACGAGCAGTACTTC	CSVTSSYEQYF
TRBV5-4	TRBD2	-	TRBJ2-7	TGTGCCAGCAGCACGGGAGGGGCGACCTACGAGCAGTACTTC	CASSTGGATYEQYF
TRBV11-2	-	few	TRBJ2-3	TGTGCCAGCAGCTTAGCGGGGGCAGATACGCAGTATTTT	CASSLAGADTQYF
TRBV5-1	TRBD2	few	TRBJ2-2	TGCGCCAGCAGCTTGGGGACTAGCGGGAGCGAGCTGTTTTTT	CASSLGTSGSELFF
TRBV2	-	-	TRBJ1-2	TGTGCCAGCAGTGATGGCTTACGTTTGGGTGGCTACACCTTC	CASSDGLRLGGYTF
TRBV13	TRBD1	-	TRBJ2-3	TGTGCCAGCAGCTATTGGACCAGGGGGGATACGCAGTATTTT	CASSYWTRGDTQYF
TRBV18	TRBD2	-	TRBJ2-1	TGTGCCAGCTCACCACCCGTGACTAGCGGAGCCAGCTCCTACAATGAGCAGTTCTTC	CASSPPVTSGASSYNEQFF
TRBV11-2	-	-	TRBJ2-3	TGTGCCAGCAGCCCCGCGGGACATCCCGGAGATACGCAGTATTTT	CASSPAGHPGDTQYF
TRBV24-1	TRBD2	-	TRBJ2-1	TGTGCCACCAGTGATTGGGGCGGGAGGGCCAGGGATGAGCAGTTCTTC	CATSDWGGRARDEQFF
TRBV4-1	-	-	TRBJ1-3	TGCGCCAGCAGCCTCAGTGGGGCGGTCCCCATTAACACCATATATTTT	CASSLSGAVPINTIYF
TRBV5-1	TRBD1	-	TRBJ1-3	TGCGCCAGCAGCCCAGAGACCCCGGGACAGGGGGCAGGTGGAAACACCATATATTTT	CASSPETPGQGAGGNTIYF
TRBV18	-	-	TRBJ2-2	TGTGCCAGCTCACCACCGTCTCGGGTAACCGGGGAGCTGTTTTTT	CASSPPSRVTGELFF
TRBV3-1/TRBV3-2	TRBD1	-	TRBJ2-2	TGTGCCAGCAGCCAGGGACAGTATGCCGGGGAGCTGTTTTTT	CASSQGQYAGELFF
TRBV30	-	-	TRBJ2-7	TGTGCCTGGAGTGTAATGTCGCAGCCTGGGGAGCAGTACTTC	CAWSVMSQPGEQYF
TRBV24-1	TRBD1	-	TRBJ1-5	TGTGCCACCAGTGATTCGATGACAGGGGGCAGCAATCAGCCCCAGCATTTT	CATSDSMTGGSNQPQHF
TRBV7-7	-	-	TRBJ2-2	TGTGCCAGCAGCCCCAATACAGGGGGGGGCGGGGAGCTGTTTTTT	CASSPNTGGGGELFF
TRBV14	-	-	TRBJ2-1	TGTGCCAGCAGTCTTAGCAGACACAATGAGCAGTTCTTC	CASSLSRHNEQFF
TRBV5-5	-	-	TRBJ2-3	TGTGCCAGCAGCCGAGATTGGCAGTTCACAGATACGCAGTATTTT	CASSRDWQFTDTQYF
TRBV12-5	-	medium-sized	TRBJ1-2	TGTGCTAGTGGTTTCGGGGGTGACTATGGCTACACCTTC	CASGFGGDYGYTF
TRBV18	-	few	TRBJ1-5	TGTGCCAGCTCACCAGGCGGCTTTAGCAATCAGCCCCAGCATTTT	CASSPGGFSNQPQHF
TRBV18	TRBD1	-	TRBJ2-7	TGTGCCAGCTCACCAAAATCAGGGGGCTTTTACGAGCAGTACTTC	CASSPKSGGFYEQYF
TRBV5-4	-	-	TRBJ2-4	TGTGCCAGCAGCCCCGCCGGAGGGCCCACCAAAAACATTCAGTACTTC	CASSPAGGPTKNIQYF
TRBV30	-	-	TRBJ2-1	TGTGCGGTACGGGCGAATCCAGACAATGAGCAGTTCTTC	CAVRANPDNEQFF
TRBV14	-	-	TRBJ1-2	TGTGCCAGCAGCCAAGGCCCCTATGGCTACACCTTC	CASSQGPYGYTF
TRBV19	TRBD2	-	TRBJ2-5	TGTGCCAGCGGGCGGAGCGGGGTGGGGGAGACCCAGTACTTC	CASGRSGVGETQYF
TRBV10-3	-	-	TRBJ2-7	TGTGCCATCATCAAACAGGAGTCTGGCTACGAGCAGTACTTC	CAIIKQESGYEQYF
TRBV9	TRBD1	few	TRBJ2-2	TGTGCCAGCAGCGTAGGACAGGGCCACACCGGGGAGCTGTTTTTT	CASSVGQGHTGELFF
TRBV28	-	-	TRBJ1-2	TGTGCCAGCAGTTTTCAGGGCCTTAGATATGGCTACACCTTC	CASSFQGLRYGYTF
TRBV9	-	-	TRBJ2-3	TGTGCCAGCAGCGTAGCTACGGCGGGACCCACAGATACGCAGTATTTT	CASSVATAGPTDTQYF
TRBV2	-	-	TRBJ2-6	TGTGCCAGCAAGTCTGGGGCTGGGGCCAACGTCCTGACTTTC	CASKSGAGANVLTF
TRBV18	TRBD1	-	TRBJ1-4	TGTGCCAGCTCACCACGAAACTTACTACAGGGGGCAACTAATGAAAAACTGTTTTTT	CASSPRNLLQGATNEKLFF
TRBV5-1	-	-	TRBJ2-3	TGCGCCAGCAGCTCGGGGGCAGGGACAGATACGCAGTATTTT	CASSSGAGTDTQYF